The next 5 T cell receptor beta chains were all read from a single sample in a study of control samples from healthy donors and cancer patients. This table comes from immunoSEQ multiplex PCR, and its TCRdb copy is limited to in-frame clones, with some not included. There are about 120,000 clones in the sample; more than 70% occur only once, and 3% to 4% lies in the top ten. The specimen sequenced was blood. The receptor source for this set is a man aged 40-55 years in good health.

This clone was recorded only once. This rearrangement joins TRBV24-1 to TRBJ2-1; 10 nucleotides line up with TRBD1. V lost 6 bases, J lost 0 bases, and 10 bases stayed unmatched. In germline, CDR1 is KGHDR, CDR2 SFDVKD. The CDR3 contains 18 residues. The CDR3 DNA follows: TGTGCCACCAGTCCGGGACAGGGGACCTGGAGCTCCTACAATGAGCAGTTCTTC. It codes for CATSPGQGTWSSYNEQFF.

The chain combines TRBV12-3 or TRBV12-4 with TRBJ1-2; the D gene is possibly TRBD1 (6 bases). The length of the CDR3 is 13 residues. The V and J ends lost 7 bases and 8 bases respectively, with 17 bases between them. The DNA for the CDR3 is TGTGCCAGCACCCTCGGGGGGGGGCTCGGCTACACCTTC. Its translation is CASTLGGGLGYTF.

The V call is TRBV7-9, the J call TRBJ2-7, with D perhaps assigned TRBD1 or TRBD2 (5 bases each). There are 15 residues in the CDR3. The germline CDR1 and CDR2 sequences are SEHNR and FQNEAQ (reference sequence). V lost 1 base, J lost 6 bases, and 16 bases lay in between. CDR3 region: CASSLVSGHRGEQYF. CDR3 DNA: TGTGCCAGCAGCTTAGTATCGGGGCATAGAGGCGAGCAGTACTTC.

This chain uses TRBV10-2 with TRBJ1-2; TRBD1 aligns across 10 bases. The germline gives CDR1 WSHSY, CDR2 SAAADI. The CDR3 consists of 16 residues. V gave up 4 bases and J gave up 4 bases; unmatched junction bases: 9. CDR3 coding DNA: TGCGCCAGCAGTGGTTCCGGACAGGGGGGTATCTATGGCTACACCTTC. Its protein product is CASSGSGQGGIYGYTF.

This clone was recorded only once. The chain couples TRBV7-9 to TRBJ1-4; no clear D. The V end was cut by 5 bases, the J end by 5 bases, with 12 bases between. CDR1 and CDR2 (germline): SEHNR, FQNEAQ (reference sequence). CDR3 length: 14 amino acids. This CDR3 is CASSREGWNEKLFF. Written as DNA, the CDR3 is TGTGCCAGCAGCCGAGAGGGTTGGAATGAAAAACTGTTTTTT. The whole variable domain, filled in from reference TRBV7-9 and TRBJ1-4, reads DTGVSQNPRHKITKRGQNVTFRCDPISEHNRLYWYRQTLGQGPEFLTYFQNEAQLEKSRLLSDRFSAERPKGSFSTLEIQRTEQGDSAMYLCASSREGWNEKLFFGSGTQLSVL.